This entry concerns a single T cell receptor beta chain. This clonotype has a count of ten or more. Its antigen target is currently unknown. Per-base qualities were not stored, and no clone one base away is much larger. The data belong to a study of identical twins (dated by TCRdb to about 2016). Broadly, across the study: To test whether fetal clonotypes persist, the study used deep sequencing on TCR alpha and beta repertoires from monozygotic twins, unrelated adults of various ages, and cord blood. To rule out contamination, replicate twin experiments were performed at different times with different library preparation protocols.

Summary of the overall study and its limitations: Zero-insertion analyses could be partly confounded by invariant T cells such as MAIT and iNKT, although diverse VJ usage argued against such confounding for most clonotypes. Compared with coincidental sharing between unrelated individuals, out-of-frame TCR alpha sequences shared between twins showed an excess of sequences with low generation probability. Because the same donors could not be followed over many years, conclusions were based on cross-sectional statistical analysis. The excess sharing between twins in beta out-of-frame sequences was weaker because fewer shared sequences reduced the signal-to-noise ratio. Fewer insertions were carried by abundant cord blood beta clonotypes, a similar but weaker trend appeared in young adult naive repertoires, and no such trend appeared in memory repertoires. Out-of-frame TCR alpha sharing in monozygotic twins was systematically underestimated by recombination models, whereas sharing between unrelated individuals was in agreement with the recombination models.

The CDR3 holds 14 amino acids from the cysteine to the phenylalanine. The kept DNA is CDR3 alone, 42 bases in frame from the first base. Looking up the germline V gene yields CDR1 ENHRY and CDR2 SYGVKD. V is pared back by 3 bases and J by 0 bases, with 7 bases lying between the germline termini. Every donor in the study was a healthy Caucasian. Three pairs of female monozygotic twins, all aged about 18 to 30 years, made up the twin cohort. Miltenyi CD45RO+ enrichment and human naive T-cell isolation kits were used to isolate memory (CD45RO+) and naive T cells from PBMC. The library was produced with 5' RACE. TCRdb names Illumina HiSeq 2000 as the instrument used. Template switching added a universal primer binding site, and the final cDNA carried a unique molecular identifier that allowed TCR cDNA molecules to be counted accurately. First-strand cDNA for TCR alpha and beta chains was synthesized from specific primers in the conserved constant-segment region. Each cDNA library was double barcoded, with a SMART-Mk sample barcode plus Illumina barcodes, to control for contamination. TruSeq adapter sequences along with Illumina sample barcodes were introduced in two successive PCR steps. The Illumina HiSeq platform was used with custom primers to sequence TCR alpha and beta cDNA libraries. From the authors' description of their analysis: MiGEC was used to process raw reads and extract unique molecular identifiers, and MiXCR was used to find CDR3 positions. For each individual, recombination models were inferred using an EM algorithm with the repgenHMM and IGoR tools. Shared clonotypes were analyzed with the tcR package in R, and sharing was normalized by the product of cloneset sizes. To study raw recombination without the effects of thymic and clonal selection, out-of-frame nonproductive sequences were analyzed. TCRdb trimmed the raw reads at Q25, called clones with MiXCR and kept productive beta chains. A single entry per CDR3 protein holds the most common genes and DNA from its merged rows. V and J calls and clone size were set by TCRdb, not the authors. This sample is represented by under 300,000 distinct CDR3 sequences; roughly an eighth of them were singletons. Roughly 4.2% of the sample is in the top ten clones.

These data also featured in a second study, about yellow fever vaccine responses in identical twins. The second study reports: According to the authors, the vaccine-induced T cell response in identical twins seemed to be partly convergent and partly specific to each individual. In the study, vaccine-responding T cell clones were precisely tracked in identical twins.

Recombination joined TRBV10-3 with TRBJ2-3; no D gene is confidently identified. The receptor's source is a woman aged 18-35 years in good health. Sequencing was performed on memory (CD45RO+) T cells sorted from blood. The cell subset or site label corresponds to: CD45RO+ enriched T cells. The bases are TGTGCCATCAGTGACGGCGGAAGCACAGATACGCAGTATTTT. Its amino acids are CAISDGGSTDTQYF.